This T cell receptor (beta chain) came from a study of CXCR3-negative and CXCR3-positive naive CD8 T cells. Study as a whole: The total count of TRB reads reached some 140 million, and each library contributed about 1.5 +/- 0.3 million.

Germline values: CDR1 SGHVS, CDR2 FQNEAQ. The CDR3 contains 18 residues. Carrying UMI labels, the TRB cDNA libraries were prepared through 5' RACE. TCRdb processed the 5' RACE reads again and assigns one entry to each CDR3 protein, with no DNA. The ten most abundant clones cover more than 0.45% of a sample with tens of thousands of distinct CDR3 sequences. Findings and limits, study-wide: Similar TRBV-TRBJ usage characterized naive CXCR3-negative and CXCR3-positive cells; memory cells differed. Expression of CXCR3 was partially reduced after cryopreservation, and fresh PBMCs were used in most assays. With surface CD5 comparable between naive subsets, TCR strength was estimated using properties derived from the TRB CDR3. Naive CXCR3-positive cells had TRB CDR3s more hydrophobic than those of CXCR3-negative naive cells.

In regard to this clonotype: What it binds is not known.

The TCR was taken from a human donor in good health. Some clones in this sample may be carry-over from other donors' samples. The sequencing sample was made of naive CXCR3+ CD8+ T cells from blood. The subset is: CD45RO-CCR7+CD27+CD95- naive CD8+ T cells expressing CXCR3 (TNR3+). The chain recombines TRBV7-8 with TRBJ2-1; as DNA is missing, the TRBD2 call by TCRdb cannot be tested. This chain's CDR3 is CASSPTRSGGFTYNEKFF. Full variable domain (rest looked up from reference TRBV7-8 and TRBJ2-1): GAGVSQSPRYKVAKRGQDVALRCDPISGHVSLFWYQQALGQGPEFLTYFQNEAQLDKSGLPSDRFFAERPEGSVSTLKIQRTQQEDSAVYLCASSPTRSGGFTYNEKFFGPGTRLTVL.